This note documents a single TCR beta chain sequence. Antigen specificity is unknown. This CDR3 region has 15 residues. Germline V gene lookup returns CDR1 SGDLS and CDR2 YYNGEE. Trimming removed 0 bases from V and 10 bases from J, with 14 bases in between. The data were taken from a study of T-cell memory formation after mild COVID-19. Study summary: Largely donor-specific sequence clusters came from a couple of donors. General study findings and limits: The pre-infection memory compartment contained some responding clones, suggesting cross-reactive memory joined. Later expanders leaned CD4+, whereas clones that contracted between day 15 and 85 were balanced CD4/CD8.

After 5'RACE with constant-segment primers, TCR alpha and TCR beta cDNA libraries carrying sample barcodes and UMIs were obtained. TCRdb independently ran MiXCR on the 5' RACE reads; one entry per CDR3 protein. The sample lists around 300,000 distinct CDR3 sequences, approximately 18% occurring once. The sequence came from a young man who had mild COVID-19 (a few samples of this study predate the infection). Cell type and time point are not known. What was sequenced was PBMCs or a T cell subset sorted from them (not recorded which). The J gene is TRBJ1-6, the V gene TRBV9; TRBD1 is a possible D gene (5 bases). The CDR3: CASSVAGEKGSPLHF. As DNA, the CDR3 is TGTGCCAGCAGCGTAGCGGGGGAAAAAGGGTCACCCCTCCACTTT.